There are a few counts of the clone carrying this T cell receptor (beta chain). The data belong to a study of blood T cell repertoires in COVID-19. On the study more broadly: Italy, Spain and the United States were the sources of the convalescent and acute COVID-19 samples.

The assay was immunoSEQ multiplex PCR, and TCRdb's table has in-frame clones only and misses some. The table has 100,000 to 150,000 clones, roughly 88% seen once. The CDR3 contains 16 residues. The germline V gene encodes CDR1 LGHDT and CDR2 YNNKEL (reference sequence). V gave up 0 bases and J gave up 3 bases, with 15 bases separating them. The receptor was isolated from a human donor in a cohort sampled during active COVID-19. Sequenced material: peripheral blood. V usage is TRBV3-1 (or the pseudogene TRBV3-2) and J usage is TRBJ2-7, with D possibly matching TRBD2 (5 bases). Here the CDR3 reads CASSQETIPRDYEQYF. The CDR3 DNA sequence: TGTGCCAGCAGCCAAGAAACCATCCCCCGGGACTACGAGCAGTACTTC.